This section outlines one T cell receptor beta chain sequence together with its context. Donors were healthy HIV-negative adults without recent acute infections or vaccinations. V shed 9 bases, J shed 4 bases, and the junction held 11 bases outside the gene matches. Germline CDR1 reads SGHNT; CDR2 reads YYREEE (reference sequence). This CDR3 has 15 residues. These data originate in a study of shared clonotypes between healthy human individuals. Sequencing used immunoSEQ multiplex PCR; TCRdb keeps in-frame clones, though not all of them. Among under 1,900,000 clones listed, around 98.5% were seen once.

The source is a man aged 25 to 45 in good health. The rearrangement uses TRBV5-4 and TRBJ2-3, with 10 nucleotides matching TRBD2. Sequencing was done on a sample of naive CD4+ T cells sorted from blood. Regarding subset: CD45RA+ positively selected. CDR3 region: CATSWRAGGPDTQYF. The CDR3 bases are TGTGCCACCTCTTGGAGAGCGGGAGGGCCAGATACGCAGTATTTT.